A single sample is the source of the 30 T cell receptor beta chains below, sequenced in a study of tumor-infiltrating lymphocytes in primary liver carcinoma (dated by TCRdb to about 2017). RNA from unsorted whole blood was extracted with TRIzol reagent, and germline DNA was obtained with the DNeasy Blood & Tissue kit. This sample was sequenced with an Illumina HiSeq 2500. TCRbeta-specific cDNA was reverse-transcribed from 500 ng total RNA using a constant-region primer and ProtoScript II reverse transcriptase. Three nested multiplex PCR rounds, following a slightly modified ARM-PCR procedure, were used to build the TCRbeta libraries. Each of the first two PCR rounds ran for about 10 cycles and used multiplex TRBV1-TRBV30 forward primers together with a Cbeta reverse primer. TCRdb reworked the public reads: Q25 trimming with fastp, MiXCR clone assembly, productive beta chains retained. Under each unique CDR3 protein, matching rows form one entry showing the most common genes and DNA. For this sample the table gives 300,000 to 350,000 distinct CDR3 sequences, of which almost 65% were detected only once. About 6% of the sample belongs to the ten largest clones.

The sequenced sample consisted of peripheral blood. Every receptor here comes from a man aged 40-55 years with primary liver carcinoma and hepatitis B virus infection.

This clonotype was seen more than once but under ten times. This chain uses TRBV5-1 with TRBJ2-1; 7 bases match TRBD1. CDR1 is SGHRS and CDR2 is YFSETQ in the germline V gene. The J segment lost 6 bases and the V segment lost 4 bases, leaving 4 bases of the junction unmatched. The CDR3 is made up of 13 amino acids. CDR3 amino acids: CASSTGVSNEQFF. CDR3 in DNA: TGCGCCAGCAGCACAGGGGTATCCAATGAGCAGTTCTTC.

As regards this clonotype: A junction end diverges from the germline sequence, so it may reflect a read error. The chain employs TRBV6-1 and TRBJ2-1, with 13 bases aligning to TRBD2. CDR1 and CDR2 (germline): MNHNS, SASEGT. CDR3 length: 18 residues. The CDR3 DNA follows: TGTGTCAGCAGTCGACACCGGACTAGCGGGAGCTCCTACAATGTGCAGTTCTTC. This sequence encodes CVSSRHRTSGSSYNVQFF.

This clonotype was seen a handful of times. A much larger clone differs from this one at a single base, so this may be a read error. In DNA, the CDR3 is TGTGCCAGCAACTTAGGAGAGGGCCAGTACTTC. It is translated as CASNLGEGQYF. The V and J genes are TRBV11-2 and TRBJ2-5; the D gene is possibly TRBD2 (5 bases). Germline V gene data show CDR1 as SGHAT and CDR2 as FQNNGV. The CDR3 loop spans 11 amino acids.

To note about this clonotype: This could be a read error, since a much larger clone is one nucleotide away. The rearrangement joins TRBV6-1 to TRBJ2-1; no reliable D call. The CDR3 extends over 18 amino acids. Trimming took off 1 base at V and 0 bases at J, with 16 bases between the two ends. CDR1 is MNHNS and CDR2 is SASEGT in the germline V gene. The CDR3 here is CASSEVGVWLSSYNEQFF. As DNA, the CDR3 is TGTGCCAGCAGTGAAGTAGGAGTTTGGTTAAGCTCCTACAATGAGCAGTTCTTC.

The chain couples TRBV6-8 to TRBJ1-1, with D uncertain. Germline CDR1 reads MNHGY; CDR2 reads SAAAGT. Between the trimmed V and J ends, which lost 9 bases and 8 bases, there was a span of 10 bases. This CDR3 is built from 10 residues. The chain's CDR3 is CARSRREAFF. The DNA of the CDR3 is TGTGCCAGGAGTAGACGGGAAGCTTTCTTT.

The chain is built from TRBV11-2 and TRBJ2-7, with TRBD1 as a possible D gene (5 bases). Trimming took 5 bases from V and 3 from J, leaving 17 bases between them. The germline gives CDR1 SGHAT, CDR2 FQNNGV. The CDR3 loop spans 15 amino acids. The CDR3 nucleotides read TGTGCCAGCAGCATAGGGGCACCTTCTTACTACGAGCAGTACTTC. Translation gives CASSIGAPSYYEQYF.

This clonotype was counted a few times. The J gene is TRBJ2-2, the V gene TRBV6-6; 11 bases are shared with TRBD2. Germline V CDR1 and CDR2: MNHNY, SVGAGI (reference sequence). This CDR3 spans 19 amino acids. The junction had 9 bases not matched to a gene; V was cut back by 0 bases and J by 3 bases. The CDR3 is CASSYSMASGRYDTGELFF. In DNA, the CDR3 is TGTGCCAGCAGTTACTCGATGGCTAGCGGGAGGTACGACACCGGGGAGCTGTTTTTT.

As for this clonotype: This sequence may be a read error, since a much larger clone differs from it by one base. The chain uses TRBV12-3 or TRBV12-4 and TRBJ1-4; D ambiguous. There are 13 residues in the CDR3. Trimming stripped 3 bases from V and 14 bases from J, with 16 bases between. The CDR3 nucleotides are TGTGCCAGCAGTTTCAGTCTGAGGGATGAGCTGTTTTTT. It specifies CASSFSLRDELFF.

Concerning this clonotype itself: A single base separates this from a much larger clone, so it may be a read error. This chain joins TRBV12-3 or TRBV12-4 and TRBJ2-2, with 8 bases matching TRBD1. The CDR3 length is 15 residues. The chain's CDR3 is CVSRRAGTGGGELFF. The CDR3 region has the DNA TGTGTCAGCAGACGTGCCGGGACAGGCGGCGGGGAGCTGTTTTTT.

Comments on this clonotype: Here the CDR3 omits its conserved ending phenylalanine or tryptophan, so a read error is the likely source. The chain joins TRBV6-2 or TRBV6-3 to TRBJ1-1; 8 bases align to TRBD1. CDR3 length: 14 residues. Trimming cost V 6 bases and J 2 bases; bases outside gene matches: 5. Per the germline V gene, CDR1 is MNHEY and CDR2 is SVGEGT. Here the CDR3 reads CASRLTGDNTEAFY. In DNA form, the CDR3 reads TGTGCCAGCAGGCTGACAGGGGATAACACTGAAGCTTTCTAT.

The chain carries TRBV6-6 and TRBJ1-1, with D unresolved. The CDR3 length is 14 residues. Germline CDR1 MNHNY, CDR2 SVGAGI (reference sequence). V was clipped by 6 bases and J by 11 bases, with 22 bases between them. The DNA of the CDR3 is TGTGCCAGCAGCCAAACAATCGGGATAGGTCATGCTTTCTTT. Translation gives CASSQTIGIGHAFF.

V and J are TRBV11-2 and TRBJ2-1; D unclear. CDR3 length equals 15 residues. Germline CDR1 SGHAT, CDR2 FQNNGV. Trimming took 4 bases from V and 4 from J, leaving 14 bases between them. The CDR3 coding sequence is TGTGCCAGCAGCTCCTGGCTCACTGCTTACAATGAGCAGTTCTTC. Translation: CASSSWLTAYNEQFF.

This clonotype was seen once. This rearrangement joins TRBV12-5 to TRBJ1-2; 9 bases align to TRBD1. CDR3 length equals 13 residues. The J segment lost 8 bases and the V segment lost 6 bases, leaving 7 bases of the junction unmatched. CDR1 and CDR2 (germline): LGHNT, FRNRAP. CDR3 region: CASGRTGEQGYTF. For the CDR3, the DNA is TGTGCTAGTGGGCGGACAGGGGAGCAGGGCTACACCTTC.

This clonotype was recorded at least ten times. This chain connects TRBV4-1 to TRBJ2-1; 7 nucleotides align to TRBD1. The V segment lost 2 bases and the J segment 7 bases; nucleotides outside the gene matches: 5. The CDR3 has 14 residues. The germline V gene has CDR1 MGHRA and CDR2 YSYEKL. The CDR3 nucleotides are TGCGCCAGCAGCCAATATTCAGGGGGTAATGAGCAGTTCTTC. It encodes CASSQYSGGNEQFF.

The chain links TRBV11-2 to TRBJ2-5; tentatively, D is TRBD1 (6 bases). Germline CDR1 is SGHAT and CDR2 is FQNNGV. Between the trimmed V and J ends, which lost 5 bases and 1 base, there was a span of 20 bases. CDR3 length: 17 residues. The CDR3 DNA reads TGTGCCAGCAGCCCCCGAGGACGGCAGGGGTGCCAAGAGACCCAGTACTTC. Its translation is CASSPRGRQGCQETQYF.

This clonotype appeared many times. The chain recombines TRBV10-3 with TRBJ2-2; 10 bases align to TRBD2. The CDR3 length is 14 residues. The germline gives CDR1 ENHRY, CDR2 SYGVKD. With V trimmed by 8 bases and J by 4 bases, 4 bases remained unmatched. The CDR3, as DNA: TGTGCCATCTTAGCGGGAGGATCCACCGGGGAGCTGTTTTTT. Its translation: CAILAGGSTGELFF.

With respect to this clonotype: It may be a read error: a sequence one base away is much more abundant. V and J are TRBV14 and TRBJ1-1; TRBD1 agrees at 7 bases. J was trimmed by 1 base and V by 4 bases; bases with no gene match: 3. The germline gives CDR1 SGHDN, CDR2 FVKESK. The CDR3 loop spans 14 amino acids. In DNA form, the CDR3 reads TGTGCCAGCAGCCGCAACAGGGGGAACACTGAAGCTTTCTTT. Protein sequence: CASSRNRGNTEAFF.

On this clonotype: A read error may explain this, as a much larger clone is one base away. The rearrangement links TRBV10-3 to TRBJ2-7; D not certain. Germline values: CDR1 ENHRY, CDR2 SYGVKD. CDR3 size: 12 residues. The DNA for the CDR3 is TGTGCCATCAATGAGAATGGGTACGAGCAGTACTTC. It specifies CAINENGYEQYF.

V and J are TRBV12-3 or TRBV12-4 and TRBJ2-5; a weak D match, TRBD2 (5 bases). CDR3 length: 14 residues. Trimming shortened V by 4 bases and J by 4 bases, and 13 bases separated the two germline ends. CDR3 sequence reads: CASSSRDWRETQYF. CDR3 coding DNA: TGTGCCAGCAGTTCACGGGATTGGCGAGAGACCCAGTACTTC.

Comments on this clonotype: The junction departs from germline at one end; a sequencing error may be responsible. The gene calls are TRBV6-2 or TRBV6-3 and TRBJ1-4, with D possibly matching TRBD1 (6 bases). This CDR3 is built from 15 residues. The germline gives CDR1 MNHEY, CDR2 SVGEGT. The CDR3 DNA reads TGTGTCAGCAGTCCCGGGACACCAACTAATGAAAAACTGTTTTTT. This gives the protein CVSSPGTPTNEKLFF.

As regards this clonotype: Its ends do not fully match the called genes, so a read error is possible. The CDR3 coding sequence is TGTGCCAGCAGCATTTATCCCCGACAGTCCTACAAGCAGCACTTC. Translation: CASSIYPRQSYKQHF. The chain links TRBV11-2 to TRBJ2-7, with a weak D call TRBD1 (5 bases). The V gene's germline CDR1 is SGHAT and CDR2 FQNNGV. This CDR3 spans 15 amino acids.

This clonotype was seen more than once but under ten times. This chain connects TRBV6-4 to TRBJ1-1; 8 nucleotides match TRBD1. J was trimmed by 5 bases and V by 2 bases; bases with no gene match: 4. The CDR3 sequence is 14 residues long. The germline V gene has CDR1 MRHNA and CDR2 SNTAGT. The CDR3 loop reads CASSDLRGRTEAFF. CDR3 in DNA: TGTGCCAGCAGTGACCTCAGGGGGCGAACTGAAGCTTTCTTT.

This clonotype was detected only once. A read error may be the cause here, since a much bigger clone is one base away. This rearrangement joins TRBV4-1 to TRBJ2-5; D possibly corresponds to TRBD2 (5 bases). The CDR3 sequence is 14 residues long. Per the germline V gene, CDR1 is MGHRA and CDR2 is YSYEKL. The CDR3: CASRQGWREETQYF. The CDR3 DNA follows: TGCGCCAGCAGGCAAGGTTGGCGGGAAGAGACCCAGTACTTC.

V is TRBV11-2 and J is TRBJ1-2; D call uncertain. The CDR3 loop spans 15 amino acids. CDR1 SGHAT and CDR2 FQNNGV come from the germline V gene. The V and J ends lost 2 bases and 2 bases respectively, with 12 bases between them. This CDR3 reads CASSLRDGANYGYTF. DNA of the CDR3: TGTGCCAGCAGCTTACGTGACGGAGCCAACTATGGCTACACCTTC. Based on the CDR3 plus reference TRBV11-2 and TRBJ1-2, the full variable domain is EAGVAQSPRYKIIEKRQSVAFWCNPISGHATLYWYQQILGQGPKLLIQFQNNGVVDDSQLPKDRFSAERLKGVDSTLKIQPAKLEDSAVYLCASSLRDGANYGYTFGSGTRLTVV.

The rearrangement uses TRBV11-2 and TRBJ1-2, with 7 bases identical to TRBD1. This CDR3 is 17 amino acids long. V lost 9 bases, J lost 6 bases, and 22 bases stayed unmatched. Germline V lookup: CDR1 SGHAT, CDR2 FQNNGV. In nucleotides, the CDR3 is TGTGCCAGTAGCATAGTAGCGGGACAGACCTTAGGACATGGCTACACCTTC. This translates into CASSIVAGQTLGHGYTF.

The rearrangement uses TRBV7-3 and TRBJ2-1; tentative D call: TRBD2 (6 bases). The germline gives CDR1 SGHTA, CDR2 FQGTGA. V lost 8 bases, J lost 3 bases, and 14 bases lay in between. The length of the CDR3 is 14 residues. As DNA, the CDR3 is TGTGCCAGCCGCCCGGGGGTGAACTACAATGAGCAGTTCTTC. This codes for CASRPGVNYNEQFF.

This clonotype turned up a few times. Just one base apart from a much larger clone, this may be a read error. The chain recombines TRBV29-1 with TRBJ2-5; D is possibly TRBD2 (6 bases). This CDR3 has 14 amino acids. The ends were cut back, 6 bases at V and 2 bases at J, with 16 bases in the middle. The germline V gene has CDR1 SQVTM and CDR2 ANQGSEA. CDR3 in amino acids: CSVGRLVGQETQYF. DNA of the CDR3: TGCAGCGTGGGGCGACTAGTGGGGCAAGAGACCCAGTACTTC.

A note on this clonotype: It may be a read error: a sequence one base away is much more abundant. The chain is built from TRBV12-3 or TRBV12-4 and TRBJ2-1; no clear D gene. The CDR3 consists of 13 residues. CDR3 DNA: TGTGCCAGCAGTTTTGGACGGGTCAGTGAGCAGCTCTTC. Translated: CASSFGRVSEQLF.

About this clonotype: Because the CDR3 is missing its conserved closing phenylalanine or tryptophan, this is likely a read error. The chain has TRBV11-2 and TRBJ2-2; perhaps TRBD1 as D (6 bases). Germline V lookup: CDR1 SGHAT, CDR2 FQNNGV. V dropped 9 bases and J dropped 2 bases, with 13 bases sitting between them. The CDR3 sequence is 14 residues long. The CDR3 DNA follows: TGTGCCAGGAGCCGCAGGGGCAACACCGGGGAGCTGTTTTTA. Its protein is CARSRRGNTGELFL.

Regarding this clonotype: This may stem from a read error, because a much larger clone lies one nucleotide away. V gene TRBV7-9 combines with J gene TRBJ2-6; weak D call: TRBD1 (5 bases). In germline, CDR1 is SEHNR, CDR2 FQNEAQ (reference sequence). Trimming removed 1 base at V and 8 bases at J, with 15 bases between. This CDR3 is 16 amino acids long. The DNA of the CDR3 is TGTGCCAGCAGCTTAGGGAGCCTGGCAGGGCCCAACGTCCTGACTTTC. Translation gives CASSLGSLAGPNVLTF. Full variable domain (rest looked up from reference TRBV7-9 and TRBJ2-6): DTGVSQNPRHKITKRGQNVTFRCDPISEHNRLYWYRQTLGQGPEFLTYFQNEAQLEKSRLLSDRFSAERPKGSFSTLEIQRTEQGDSAMYLCASSLGSLAGPNVLTFGAGSRLTVL.